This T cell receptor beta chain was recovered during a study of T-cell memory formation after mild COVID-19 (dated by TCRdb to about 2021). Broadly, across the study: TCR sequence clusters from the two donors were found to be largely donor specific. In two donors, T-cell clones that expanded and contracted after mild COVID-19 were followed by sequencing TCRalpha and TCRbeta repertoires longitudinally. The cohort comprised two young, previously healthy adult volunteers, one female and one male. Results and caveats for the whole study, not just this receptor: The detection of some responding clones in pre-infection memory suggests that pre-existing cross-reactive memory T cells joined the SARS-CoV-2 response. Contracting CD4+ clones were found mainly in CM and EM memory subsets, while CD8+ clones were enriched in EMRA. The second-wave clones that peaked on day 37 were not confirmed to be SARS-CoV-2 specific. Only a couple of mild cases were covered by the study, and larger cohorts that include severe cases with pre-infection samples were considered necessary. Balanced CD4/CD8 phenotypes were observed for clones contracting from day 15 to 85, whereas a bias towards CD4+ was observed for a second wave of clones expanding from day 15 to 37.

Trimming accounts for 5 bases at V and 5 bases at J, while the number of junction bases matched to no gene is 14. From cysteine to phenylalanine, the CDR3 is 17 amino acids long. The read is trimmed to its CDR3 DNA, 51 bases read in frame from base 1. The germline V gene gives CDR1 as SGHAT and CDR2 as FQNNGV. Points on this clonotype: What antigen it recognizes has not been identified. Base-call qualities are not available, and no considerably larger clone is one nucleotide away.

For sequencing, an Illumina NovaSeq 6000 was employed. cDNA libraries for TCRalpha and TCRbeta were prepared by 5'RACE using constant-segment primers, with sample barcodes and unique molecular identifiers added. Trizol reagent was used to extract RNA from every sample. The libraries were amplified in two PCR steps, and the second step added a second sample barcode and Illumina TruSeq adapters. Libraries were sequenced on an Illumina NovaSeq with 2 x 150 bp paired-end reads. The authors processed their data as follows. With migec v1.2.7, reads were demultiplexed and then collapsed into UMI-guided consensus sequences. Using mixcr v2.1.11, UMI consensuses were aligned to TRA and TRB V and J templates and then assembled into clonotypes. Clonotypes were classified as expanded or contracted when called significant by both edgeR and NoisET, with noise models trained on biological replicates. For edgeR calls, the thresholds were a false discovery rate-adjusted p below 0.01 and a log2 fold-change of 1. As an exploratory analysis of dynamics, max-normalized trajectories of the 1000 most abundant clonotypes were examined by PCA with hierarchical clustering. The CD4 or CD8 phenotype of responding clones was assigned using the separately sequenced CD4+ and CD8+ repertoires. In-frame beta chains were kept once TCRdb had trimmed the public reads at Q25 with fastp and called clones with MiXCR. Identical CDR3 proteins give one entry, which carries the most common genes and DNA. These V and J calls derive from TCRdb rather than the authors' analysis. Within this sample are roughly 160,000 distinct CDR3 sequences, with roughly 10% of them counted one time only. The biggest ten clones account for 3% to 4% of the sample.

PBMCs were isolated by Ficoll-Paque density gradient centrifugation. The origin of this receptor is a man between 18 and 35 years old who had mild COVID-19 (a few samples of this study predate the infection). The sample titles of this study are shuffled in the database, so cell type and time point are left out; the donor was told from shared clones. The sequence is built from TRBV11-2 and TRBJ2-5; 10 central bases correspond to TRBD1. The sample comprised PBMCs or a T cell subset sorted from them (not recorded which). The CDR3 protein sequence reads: CASSPWWGTGADETQYF. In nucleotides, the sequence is TGTGCCAGCAGCCCCTGGTGGGGGACAGGGGCAGATGAGACCCAGTACTTC.